This T cell receptor (beta chain) was retrieved from a study of T cell responses to AZD1222 COVID-19 vaccine. As for the study in general: Some second doses came at about 4 weeks and others at about 12 weeks; these were pooled.

Study outcomes and limitations: Vaccine-associated CD4 TCRs spanned spike, dominant at 160-218 and 743-854. White British ancestry dominated among donors, who included more females, and clonal diversity was possibly underestimated. Repertoire sampling was restricted to post-peak T cell response timepoints.

TCRdb's copy holds only in-frame clones and misses some; the assay was immunoSEQ multiplex PCR. The sample holds about 110,000 clones, approximately 88% seen once. The V gene's germline CDR1 is KGHSH and CDR2 LQKENI. The CDR3 is 14 amino acids. The V and J ends lost 3 bases and 7 bases respectively, with 16 bases between them. A note on this clone: Its matching antigen is unknown.

V gene TRBV18 combines with J gene TRBJ2-7; D is undetermined. This clonotype was obtained from an adult in good health. This sample comprised peripheral blood, obtained on day 0 of AZD1222 vaccination. CDR3 in amino acids: CASSPPSPSWEQYF. CDR3 nucleotide sequence: TGTGCCAGCTCACCTCCCTCCCCCTCGTGGGAGCAGTACTTC.